This T cell receptor beta chain was found in a study of cytomegalovirus exposure and HLA in healthy donors. Overall study results and limits: Donors belonging to an Asian-associated ancestry cluster reportedly showed fewer N-insertions in productive TCRs than the roughly 700-donor mean, according to what a later analysis found.

Germline V gene data show CDR1 as SGHTA and CDR2 as FQGNSA. Germline trimming cut 5 bases from V and 5 bases from J; bases unmatched to any gene: 4. The CDR3 extends over 13 amino acids. For this clone: The antigen remains undetermined.

The PCR used 60 Vbeta and 13 Jbeta primers. The assay was immunoSEQ multiplex PCR, and TCRdb's table has in-frame clones only and misses some. This table has 150,000 to 170,000 clones, over 60% appearing once. This clonotype was obtained from a woman aged 40 to 49 in good health and CMV-seronegative. Sequencing was done on a sample of PBMCs. The rearrangement joins TRBV7-2 to TRBJ1-1; 8 nucleotides align to TRBD1. The CDR3, as DNA: TGTGCCAGCAGCGACAGGGGCGGGACTGAAGCTTTCTTT. Its translation is CASSDRGGTEAFF.